This entry is about one T cell receptor beta chain. The data were taken from a study of CD8+ T cells in alopecia areata. Germline V gives CDR1 SQVTM, CDR2 ANQGSEA. Trimming pared 8 bases from V and 2 bases from J, leaving 15 bases between. The length of the CDR3 is 13 residues. Sample treatment: oral pan-JAK inhibitor, 5-10 mg twice daily. Alopecia areata patients provided lesional scalp punch biopsies and peripheral blood, both collected for the study. RNA extraction and reverse transcription yielded cDNA as sequencing template. The method was immunoSEQ multiplex PCR; TCRdb's version includes in-frame clones alone and lacks a portion of them. This table holds over 150,000 clones, around 60% found once.

This chain uses TRBV29-1 with TRBJ1-1; the D is unclear. The sequencing here drew on CD4+ T cells sorted from blood, taken at week 4, from a patient treated with tofacitinib. The TCR comes from a human donor with alopecia areata. The CDR3 sequence: CSPRKSGNTEAFF. In nucleotides, the CDR3 is TGCAGCCCCCGCAAGTCGGGAAACACTGAAGCTTTCTTT.